This T cell receptor (beta chain) appears in the sequencing data of a study of response to subunit inactivated influenza vaccine. The sample holds a few counts of this clonotype. Its target is not known. MiXCR, applied by TCRdb to the RT-PCR reads, yields one record per CDR3 protein. The sample holds approximately 230,000 distinct CDR3 sequences, 12% seen once. The V and J ends lost 5 bases and 9 bases, in that order; junction bases with no gene match: 14. The CDR3 length is 15 residues. Germline V CDR1 and CDR2: DFQATT, SNEGSKA (reference sequence). Points from the study as a whole: The study's authors posited that every seasonal influenza vaccination enlists few new T cells.

This sample comprised non-naive T cells sorted from PBMCs, obtained approximately 15 days before vaccination. This chain uses TRBV20-1 with TRBJ2-1; TRBD2 matches 9 bases. The sequence was collected from a man in his fifties who received an inactivated influenza vaccine. In nucleotides, the CDR3 is TGCAGTGCTGTAGATCGGCGGGAGGGATTCGGTGAGCAGTTCTTC. The encoded protein is CSAVDRREGFGEQFF.